The 5 T cell receptor beta chains given below trace back to one sample, sequenced in a study of Graves' ophthalmopathy and Graves' hyperthyroidism. Scientists amplified the TCR beta CDR3 regions from RNA transcripts. Scientists carried out first-round RT-PCR using HTBI primers and then a second-round multiplex PCR. TCRdb called the multiplex PCR reads again in MiXCR, with one record for every CDR3 protein. This table has approximately 210,000 distinct CDR3 sequences, 20% to 25% appearing once. The specimen was peripheral blood. The receptors originated from a woman aged 45-65 years with Graves' ophthalmopathy.

This clonotype was picked up many times. The J gene is TRBJ1-2, the V gene TRBV9, with 9 bases that match TRBD1. Trimming removed 3 bases from V and 4 bases from J; junction bases left unmatched: 13. CDR1 SGDLS and CDR2 YYNGEE come from the germline V gene. CDR3 length: 17 residues. The CDR3 sequence is CASSGGGPGTGIYGYTF. As DNA, the CDR3 is TGTGCCAGCAGCGGAGGGGGTCCCGGGACAGGGATCTATGGCTACACCTTC.

This clonotype was counted ten times or more. The chain joins TRBV19 to TRBJ2-1; tentatively, D is TRBD1 or TRBD2 (5 bases each). The V end was cut by 3 bases, the J end by 4 bases, with 10 bases between. The CDR3 is 14 residues long. Germline-derived CDR1 and CDR2 are LNHDA and SQIVND (reference sequence). The CDR3 DNA follows: TGTGCCAGTAGTATGGGGCGGGTGTACAATGAGCAGTTCTTC. Translation gives CASSMGRVYNEQFF.

There are many counts of this clonotype. The chain combines TRBV29-1 with TRBJ2-7, with no clear D. This CDR3 contains 16 residues. With 4 bases removed from V and 5 bases from J, the gap between germline ends came to 24 bases. Germline lookup yields CDR1 SQVTM and CDR2 ANQGSEA. Here the CDR3 reads CSVVSWGVVGDDEQYF. In DNA, the CDR3 is TGCAGCGTTGTCTCTTGGGGTGTTGTAGGTGACGACGAGCAGTACTTC.

In its sample, this clonotype was seen many times. V is TRBV9 and J is TRBJ2-7; D possibly corresponds to TRBD2 (6 bases). Germline V gene sequence: CDR1 SGDLS, CDR2 YYNGEE. V shed 3 bases and J shed 3 bases, with 19 bases lying between them. The CDR3 contains 16 residues. For the CDR3, the DNA is TGTGCCAGCAGCGGAGCCCTGGGGGGTGAGGACTACGAGCAGTACTTC. Residues: CASSGALGGEDYEQYF.

V usage is TRBV6-1 and J usage is TRBJ1-2; possible D gene TRBD1, 5 bases. Germline-derived CDR1 and CDR2 are MNHNS and SASEGT. V shed 7 bases and J shed 6 bases, with 15 bases lying between them. The CDR3 has 13 residues. The CDR3 reads CASTQYGGDGYTF. In nucleotides, the CDR3 is TGTGCCAGCACCCAATACGGAGGGGATGGCTACACCTTC.